One and the same sample provided the 8 T cell receptor beta chains below, sequenced in a study of cytomegalovirus exposure and HLA in healthy donors (dated by TCRdb to about 2017). The library was obtained by the immunoSEQ multiplex PCR assay. A mixture of 60 forward primers for TCR Vbeta segments and 13 reverse primers for TCR Jbeta segments was used in the multiplex PCR. TCRdb retrieved this table from immuneACCESS and kept in-frame rearrangements only. Not all clones are present; in checked studies, unresolved V genes account for under half, and no reason is known for the remainder. The sample includes 100,000 to 150,000 clones, with approximately 84% observed a single time. The ten most abundant clones make up approximately 4% of the sample. Sequenced input: PBMCs. The receptor set was obtained from a man in his late teens or twenties in good health and CMV-seropositive.

The chain recombines TRBV7-2 with TRBJ2-1; weak D call: TRBD2 (6 bases). CDR3 length: 15 residues. Trimming removed 4 bases at V and 6 bases at J, with 16 bases between. CDR1 SGHTA and CDR2 FQGNSA come from the germline V gene. The CDR3 loop is CASSSPGLTSNEQFF. CDR3 DNA: TGTGCCAGCAGCTCGCCGGGACTCACATCCAATGAGCAGTTCTTC.

This clone is deemed medium-sized. V gene TRBV2 combines with J gene TRBJ1-3; D is possibly TRBD1 (5 bases). The CDR3 runs 15 residues. CDR1 SNHLY and CDR2 FYNNEI come from the germline V gene. V lost 5 bases, J lost 0 bases, and 11 bases lay in between. Here the CDR3 DNA reads TGTGCCAGCAGTTCAGGGCATAGCTCTGGAAACACCATATATTTT. The encoded protein is CASSSGHSSGNTIYF.

The chain couples TRBV7-2 to TRBJ2-7; TRBD2 matches at 10 bases. CDR3 size: 16 residues. V shed 5 bases and J 1 base; nucleotides not matched to a gene: 8. Germline CDR1 and CDR2: SGHTA and FQGNSA. The CDR3 protein is CASSKPSGRWSYEQYF. In DNA form, the CDR3 reads TGTGCCAGCAGCAAACCTAGCGGGAGATGGTCCTACGAGCAGTACTTC.

The chain employs TRBV11-2 and TRBJ2-5; 7 bases agree with TRBD2. The CDR3 is made up of 15 amino acids. After removal of 2 bases from V and 4 bases from J, the junction contained 7 bases not matched to a gene. In germline, CDR1 is SGHAT, CDR2 FQNNGV. The CDR3 region is CASSLKPVAGETQYF. The CDR3 DNA reads TGTGCCAGCAGCTTAAAGCCTGTAGCGGGAGAGACCCAGTACTTC.

This clone was counted only a few times. The chain uses TRBV7-2 and TRBJ2-5; 13 bases match TRBD2. The CDR3 runs to 15 residues. Germline assignment: CDR1 SGHTA and CDR2 FQGNSA. V lost 1 base and J lost 4; bases outside the gene matches: 0. CDR3 DNA: TGTGCCAGCAGCTTAGGGACTAGCGGGAGAGAGACCCAGTACTTC. It translates to CASSLGTSGRETQYF.

This clone was seen a handful of times. The J gene is TRBJ2-5, the V gene TRBV7-2; 8 nucleotides match TRBD2. This CDR3 has 13 residues. Germline-derived CDR1 and CDR2 are SGHTA and FQGNSA. J was trimmed by 1 base and V by 8 bases; bases with no gene match: 3. Written as DNA, the CDR3 is TGTGCCAGCGGACTAGCAGTCCAAGAGACCCAGTACTTC. Residues: CASGLAVQETQYF.

This rearrangement joins TRBV12-5 to TRBJ2-2; TRBD2 aligns across 10 bases. CDR1 is LGHNT and CDR2 is FRNRAP in the germline V gene. The J segment lost 6 bases and the V segment lost 6 bases, leaving 4 bases of the junction unmatched. CDR3 length equals 14 residues. CDR3 sequence: CASGRSGGAGELFF. The CDR3 region has the DNA TGTGCTAGTGGCCGGAGCGGGGGGGCCGGGGAGCTGTTTTTT.

The rearrangement uses TRBV19 and TRBJ2-7; 7 bases are shared with TRBD1. The CDR3 runs to 14 residues. V shed 5 bases, J shed 3 bases, and the junction held 7 bases outside the gene matches. The germline CDR1 and CDR2 sequences are LNHDA and SQIVND (reference sequence). CDR3 DNA: TGTGCCAGTAGTGAGACAGGGTTATTCTACGAGCAGTACTTC. This sequence encodes CASSETGLFYEQYF.